This TCR beta chain was documented in a study of cytomegalovirus exposure and HLA in healthy donors. A multiplex PCR was run with 60 Vbeta primers and 13 Jbeta primers. Clones were sequenced by immunoSEQ multiplex PCR, and TCRdb holds only the in-frame ones, with some missing. The sample lists approximately 280,000 clones; more than 80% were seen once. This CDR3 has 12 residues. CDR1 and CDR2 from the germline V gene are SQVTM and ANQGSEA. Trimming removed 6 bases at V and 3 bases at J, with 12 bases between. V gene TRBV29-1 combines with J gene TRBJ2-7; D may be TRBD2 (5 bases). Sequencing used PBMCs. The TCR sequence derives from a man aged 35 to 55 in good health and CMV-seropositive. CDR3 nucleotides: TGCAGCGTGGAGTCCGGAGGCTACGAGCAGTACTTC. Translating gives CSVESGGYEQYF.